Detailed here is one T cell receptor (beta chain). No antigen is known for it. Trimming cost V 0 bases and J 5 bases, with 10 bases left between them. This CDR3 has 15 amino acids. Germline loops: CDR1 MGHRA, CDR2 YSYEKL. These data belong to a study of cytotoxic CD8 clonotypes in ibrutinib-treated CLL. Extraction of approximately 2 micrograms of genomic DNA from cryopreserved PBMCs supplied material for TCR beta libraries. The intended depth for sequencing was 1 in 200,000 to 1 in 1 million T cells. The method was immunoSEQ multiplex PCR; TCRdb's version includes in-frame clones alone and lacks a portion of them. The sample shows about 130,000 clones, about 79% of them seen only once. Broader study findings: Clonality, elevated at ibrutinib response, dropped back toward baseline at progression. Public clonotypes, found uncommonly, either contracted or stayed stable on treatment.

The V gene is TRBV4-1, the J gene TRBJ2-2, with no clear D. This specimen consisted of PBMCs, obtained after 12 months of ibrutinib treatment. The TCR originated in a human donor with chronic lymphocytic leukemia. The CDR3 sequence is CASSQDIGGTGELFF. CDR3 bases: TGCGCCAGCAGCCAAGATATCGGTGGAACCGGGGAGCTGTTTTTT.